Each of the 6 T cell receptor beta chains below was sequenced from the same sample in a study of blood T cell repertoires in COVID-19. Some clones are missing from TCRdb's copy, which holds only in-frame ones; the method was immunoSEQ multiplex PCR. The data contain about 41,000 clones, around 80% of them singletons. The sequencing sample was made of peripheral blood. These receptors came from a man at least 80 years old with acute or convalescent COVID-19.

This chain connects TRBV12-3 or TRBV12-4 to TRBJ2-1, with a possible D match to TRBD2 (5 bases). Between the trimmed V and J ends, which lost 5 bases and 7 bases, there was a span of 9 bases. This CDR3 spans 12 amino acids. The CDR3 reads CASSRGVNEQFF. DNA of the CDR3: TGTGCCAGCAGTCGGGGAGTGAATGAGCAGTTCTTC.

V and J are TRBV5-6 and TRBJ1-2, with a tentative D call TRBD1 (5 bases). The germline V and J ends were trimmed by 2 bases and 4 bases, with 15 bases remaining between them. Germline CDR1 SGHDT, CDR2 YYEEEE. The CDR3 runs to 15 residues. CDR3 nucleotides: TGTGCCAGCAGCTTAAACCAGGGAGGTGGCTATGGCTACACCTTC. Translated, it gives CASSLNQGGGYGYTF.

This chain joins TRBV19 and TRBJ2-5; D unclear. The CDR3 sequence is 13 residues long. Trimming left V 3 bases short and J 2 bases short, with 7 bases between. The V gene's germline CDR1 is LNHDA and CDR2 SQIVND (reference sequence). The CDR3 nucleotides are TGTGCCAGTAGTATGAGGCAGCAAGAGACCCAGTACTTC. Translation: CASSMRQQETQYF. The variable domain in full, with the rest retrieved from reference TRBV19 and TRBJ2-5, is DGGITQSPKYLFRKEGQNVTLSCEQNLNHDAMYWYRQDPGQGLRLIYYSQIVNDFQKGDIAEGYSVSREKKESFPLTVTSAQKNPTAFYLCASSMRQQETQYFGPGTRLLVL.

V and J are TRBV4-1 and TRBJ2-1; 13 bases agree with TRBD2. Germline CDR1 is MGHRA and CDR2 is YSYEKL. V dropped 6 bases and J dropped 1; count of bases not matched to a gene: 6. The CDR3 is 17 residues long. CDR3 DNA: TGCGCCAGCAGGGGACTAGCGGGGCCGGTTTCCTACAATGAGCAGTTCTTC. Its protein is CASRGLAGPVSYNEQFF.

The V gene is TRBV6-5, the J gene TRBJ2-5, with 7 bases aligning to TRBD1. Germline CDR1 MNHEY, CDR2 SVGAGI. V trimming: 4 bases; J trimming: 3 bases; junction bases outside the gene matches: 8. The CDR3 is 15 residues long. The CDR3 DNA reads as TGTGCCAGCAGTTCCCAGCGAGGGGGCGAAGAGACCCAGTACTTC. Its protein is CASSSQRGGEETQYF.

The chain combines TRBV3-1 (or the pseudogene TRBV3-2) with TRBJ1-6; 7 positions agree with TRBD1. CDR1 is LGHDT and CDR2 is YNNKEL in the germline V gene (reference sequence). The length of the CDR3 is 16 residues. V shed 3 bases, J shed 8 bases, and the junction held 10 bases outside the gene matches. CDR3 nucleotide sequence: TGTGCCAGCAGCCATATTGGACAGGCTTTTGATTCACCCCTCCACTTT. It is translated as CASSHIGQAFDSPLHF.